The rows below give T cell receptor beta chains drawn from one sample of a study of identical twins. TCRdb re-derived calls from the 5' RACE reads in MiXCR, one entry per CDR3 protein. The sample has 230,000 or so distinct CDR3 sequences, about 8.3% seen once. The same specimen was also included in a second study, on yellow fever vaccine responses in identical twins.

Sequenced input: CD8+ T cells sorted from blood. These receptors came from a young woman in good health. The CDR3 runs from the conserved cysteine through the conserved F or W. D genes are given only for firm matches. Clone size, where shown, is once, few, many, or a class for clones that have expanded.

>TRBV11-2|few|.|TRBJ2-3
CASSSSTTGLITDTQYF
TGTGCCAGCAGCTCCTCCACTACGGGGTTAATCACAGATACGCAGTATTTT
>TRBV14|many|TRBD1|TRBJ2-5
CASSPYWTGTETQYF
TGTGCCAGCAGCCCCTACTGGACAGGGACAGAGACCCAGTACTTC
>TRBV5-4|.|TRBD2|TRBJ2-3
CASSFWPGLAGSTDTQYF
TGTGCCAGCAGCTTCTGGCCCGGACTAGCGGGGTCTACAGATACGCAGTATTTT
>TRBV2|few|TRBD1|TRBJ2-2
CASRPKRDRAGTGELFF
TGTGCCAGCAGACCCAAAAGGGACAGGGCGGGCACCGGGGAGCTGTTTTTT
>TRBV29-1|many|.|TRBJ2-7
CSVLDRESYEQYF
TGCAGCGTGTTGGACAGAGAGTCCTACGAGCAGTACTTC
>TRBV7-9|many|.|TRBJ1-3
CASSLPTYPDTDNTIYF
TGTGCCAGCAGCTTACCCACTTACCCGGACACCGACAACACCATATATTTT
>TRBV27|many|TRBD2|TRBJ2-1
CASSLAGLNNEQFF
TGTGCCAGCAGCCTAGCGGGATTGAACAATGAGCAGTTCTTC
>TRBV5-5|many|TRBD1|TRBJ2-1
CASSVTGDEQFF
TGTGCCAGCAGCGTTACAGGGGATGAGCAGTTCTTC
>TRBV10-3|few|.|TRBJ1-1
CAISDPTATEAFF
TGTGCCATCAGTGACCCGACGGCCACTGAAGCTTTCTTT
>TRBV20-1|few|.|TRBJ2-1
CSAPDPLGRVSYNEQFF
TGCAGTGCCCCAGACCCCCTTGGGCGGGTCTCCTACAATGAGCAGTTCTTC
>TRBV4-1|many|TRBD2|TRBJ2-1
CASSQRTSGSSDEQFF
TGCGCCAGCAGCCAACGGACTAGCGGGAGTTCTGATGAGCAGTTCTTC
>TRBV29-1|many|TRBD2|TRBJ2-1
CSVERGTSGVVHEQFF
TGCAGCGTTGAGCGTGGGACTAGCGGAGTGGTCCATGAGCAGTTCTTC
>TRBV5-4|many|.|TRBJ2-3
CASSSLLDTQYF
TGTGCCAGCAGCTCCCTGTTAGATACGCAGTATTTT
>TRBV15|.|.|TRBJ2-1
CATSNPTERNEQFF
TGTGCCACCAGCAACCCGACAGAGAGAAATGAGCAGTTCTTC
>TRBV9|few|TRBD2|TRBJ2-5
CASSVWGGEQETQYF
TGTGCCAGCAGCGTATGGGGGGGGGAACAAGAGACCCAGTACTTC
>TRBV11-1|.|TRBD2|TRBJ2-3
CASSYATNPGLAPTDTQYF
TGTGCCAGCAGCTACGCCACAAACCCGGGACTAGCGCCCACAGATACGCAGTATTTT
>TRBV14|.|TRBD1|TRBJ2-7
CASSQGVDRAGPYEQYF
TGTGCCAGCAGCCAAGGAGTTGACAGGGCCGGACCCTACGAGCAGTACTTC
>TRBV20-1|.|TRBD2|TRBJ2-7
CSARGLAGWWEQYF
TGCAGTGCTCGAGGACTAGCGGGATGGTGGGAGCAGTACTTC
>TRBV24-1|few|TRBD2|TRBJ2-1
CATSATSGVYDEQFF
TGTGCCACCAGTGCTACTAGCGGGGTCTACGATGAGCAGTTCTTC
>TRBV4-1|many|TRBD2|TRBJ2-4
CASSQERSGGPNIQYF
TGCGCCAGCAGCCAAGAGAGAAGCGGGGGCCCAAACATTCAGTACTTC
>TRBV4-3|.|.|TRBJ1-4
CASSQDFAGAANEKLFF
TGCGCCAGCAGCCAAGATTTCGCGGGGGCAGCTAATGAAAAACTGTTTTTT
>TRBV3-1|few|TRBD1|TRBJ1-2
CASSQKGDSWYGYTF
TGTGCCAGCAGCCAAAAGGGGGACAGTTGGTATGGCTACACCTTC
>TRBV7-9|many|TRBD1|TRBJ2-3
CASRTAGGYTDTQYF
TGTGCCAGCAGGACGGCAGGGGGATACACAGATACGCAGTATTTT
>TRBV4-3|few|TRBD2|TRBJ2-1
CASSQEREYSYNEQFF
TGCGCCAGCAGCCAGGAGCGGGAGTACTCCTACAATGAGCAGTTCTTC
>TRBV19|few|.|TRBJ2-7
CASSIGGLRLDEQYF
TGTGCCAGTAGTATTGGGGGCCTGAGGCTCGACGAGCAGTACTTC
>TRBV7-9|.|TRBD2|TRBJ2-7
CASSTPGLHSEQYF
TGTGCCAGCAGCACCCCGGGACTACATTCCGAGCAGTACTTC
>TRBV6-2/TRBV6-3|few|.|TRBJ2-7
CASSNGQSAVYEQYF
TGTGCCAGCAGTAACGGACAGAGCGCCGTCTACGAGCAGTACTTC
>TRBV5-1|.|TRBD2|TRBJ2-2
CASTTFAAGDGTGELFF
TGCGCCAGCACCACGTTTGCAGCGGGGGATGGGACCGGGGAGCTGTTTTTT
>TRBV29-1|few|.|TRBJ1-1
CSVGIMNTEAFF
TGCAGCGTTGGAATAATGAACACTGAAGCTTTCTTT
>TRBV7-9|few|.|TRBJ2-7
CASSFKSLGEGGYEQYF
TGTGCCAGCAGCTTCAAGTCCCTGGGGGAAGGTGGCTACGAGCAGTACTTC
>TRBV7-9|.|.|TRBJ2-7
CASSSHPYEQYF
TGTGCCAGCAGCTCCCACCCCTACGAGCAGTACTTC
>TRBV12-3/TRBV12-4|many|TRBD2|TRBJ2-1
CASSLPSGGAYNEQFF
TGTGCCAGCAGTTTACCTAGCGGGGGGGCCTACAATGAGCAGTTCTTC
>TRBV6-1|.|.|TRBJ2-2
CASIWTGQSNTGELFF
TGTGCCAGCATCTGGACCGGACAGAGCAACACCGGGGAGCTGTTTTTT
>TRBV13|few|TRBD1|TRBJ2-3
CASSQDRSSTDTQYF
TGTGCCAGCAGCCAGGACAGGAGTAGCACAGATACGCAGTATTTT
>TRBV4-3|many|TRBD2|TRBJ2-4
CASSQDLTSGIGSYIQYF
TGCGCCAGCAGCCAAGATTTGACCAGCGGGATAGGGTCGTACATTCAGTACTTC
>TRBV2|few|.|TRBJ2-1
CASSSGTSAYEQFF
TGTGCCAGCAGTTCGGGGACGTCGGCCTATGAGCAGTTCTTC
>TRBV15|many|.|TRBJ2-3
CATSARRGASDTQYF
TGTGCCACCAGCGCCCGTCGGGGGGCGTCGGATACGCAGTATTTT
>TRBV27|.|TRBD2|TRBJ2-5
CASSFERGGGETQYF
TGTGCCAGCAGTTTCGAGCGGGGGGGCGGAGAGACCCAGTACTTC
>TRBV27|.|.|TRBJ2-2
CATQRRYTGELFF
TGTGCCACCCAAAGAAGATACACCGGGGAGCTGTTTTTT
>TRBV7-9|.|.|TRBJ2-7
CASSKGTYEQYF
TGTGCCAGCAGCAAGGGAACCTACGAGCAGTACTTC
>TRBV6-2/TRBV6-3|.|.|TRBJ2-7
CASSGFSHEQYF
TGTGCCAGCAGTGGGTTTTCCCACGAGCAGTACTTC